The rows below give T cell receptor beta chains drawn from one sample of a study of shared clonotypes between healthy human individuals. Measured with immunoSEQ multiplex PCR; TCRdb has only the in-frame clones, and not every one. The sample lists some 2,400,000 clones, about 94% seen once, with 0.1% to 0.15% in the top ten. The specimen was naive CD4+ T cells sorted from blood. These receptors were obtained from a man between 18 and 29 years old in good health. The CDR3 runs from the conserved cysteine through the conserved F or W. The order of the fields is V gene, D gene, J gene, clone size, CDR3 protein, CDR3 DNA. A D gene is named only where the DNA matches it firmly. Not every row has a clone size; where given, it reads once, few, many or a size class.

V: TRBV30
D: TRBD1
J: TRBJ1-3
size: once
CDR3: CAWSVQGKAGNTIYF
DNA: TGTGCCTGGAGTGTACAGGGGAAGGCTGGAAACACCATATATTTT

V: TRBV18
D: NA
J: TRBJ2-1
size: NA
CDR3: CASSNTASSSYNEQFF
DNA: TGTGCCAGCTCGAATACAGCGTCGAGCTCCTACAATGAGCAGTTCTTC

V: TRBV5-6
D: NA
J: TRBJ2-2
size: NA
CDR3: CASSLALGADTGELFF
DNA: TGTGCCAGCAGCTTGGCCCTGGGGGCGGACACCGGGGAGCTGTTTTTT

V: TRBV2
D: NA
J: TRBJ1-1
size: NA
CDR3: CASSAGLNTEAFF
DNA: TGTGCCAGCAGCGCCGGGCTAAACACTGAAGCTTTCTTT

V: TRBV18
D: TRBD1
J: TRBJ1-2
size: NA
CDR3: CASSPGFQGARGYTF
DNA: TGTGCCAGCTCACCCGGGTTTCAGGGGGCGCGTGGCTACACCTTC

V: TRBV9
D: TRBD1
J: TRBJ1-3
size: NA
CDR3: CASSVEGQGAGNTIYF
DNA: TGTGCCAGCAGCGTAGAGGGACAGGGGGCTGGAAACACCATATATTTT

V: TRBV30
D: NA
J: TRBJ1-5
size: NA
CDR3: CAWSLPNQPQHF
DNA: TGTGCCTGGAGTTTACCTAATCAGCCCCAGCATTTT

V: TRBV5-1
D: TRBD1
J: TRBJ2-7
size: NA
CDR3: CASSFQDRGRNEQYF
DNA: TGCGCCAGCAGCTTCCAGGACAGGGGGAGGAACGAGCAGTACTTC

V: TRBV19
D: TRBD1
J: TRBJ1-4
size: NA
CDR3: CASSMPDRVNEKLFF
DNA: TGTGCCAGTAGTATGCCGGACAGGGTTAATGAAAAACTGTTTTTT

V: TRBV7-2
D: NA
J: TRBJ1-2
size: NA
CDR3: CASSLGSGPYGYTF
DNA: TGTGCCAGCAGCTTAGGTTCAGGACCCTATGGCTACACCTTC

V: TRBV9
D: TRBD1
J: TRBJ2-5
size: NA
CDR3: CASSVAPSGGQETQYF
DNA: TGTGCCAGCAGCGTAGCTCCGTCAGGGGGACAAGAGACCCAGTACTTC

V: TRBV5-1
D: NA
J: TRBJ1-5
size: NA
CDR3: CASSLGAGRDQPQHF
DNA: TGCGCCAGCAGCTTGGGGGCAGGAAGGGATCAGCCCCAGCATTTT

V: TRBV5-3
D: TRBD2
J: TRBJ2-3
size: NA
CDR3: CARRDPSGIPHRPSFSTDTQYF
DNA: TGTGCCAGAAGGGACCCTAGCGGGATTCCGCACCGGCCCTCTTTTAGCACAGATACGCAGTATTTT

V: TRBV29-1
D: NA
J: TRBJ2-1
size: NA
CDR3: CSVEAPLGNEQFF
DNA: TGCAGCGTTGAAGCCCCCTTGGGCAATGAGCAGTTCTTC

V: TRBV29-1
D: NA
J: TRBJ2-1
size: NA
CDR3: CSVRLSPLYNEQFF
DNA: TGCAGCGTTAGACTTTCGCCCCTCTACAATGAGCAGTTCTTC

V: TRBV5-1
D: NA
J: TRBJ2-1
size: once
CDR3: CASSSRIGGSYNEQFF
DNA: TGCGCCAGCAGCTCCCGGATTGGGGGCTCCTACAATGAGCAGTTCTTC

V: TRBV6-6
D: NA
J: TRBJ2-5
size: NA
CDR3: CASSPLNRVETQYF
DNA: TGTGCCAGCAGCCCACTTAACAGGGTAGAGACCCAGTACTTC

V: TRBV10-1
D: TRBD2
J: TRBJ2-2
size: NA
CDR3: CASSSGANSNTGELFF
DNA: TGCGCCAGTTCGAGCGGGGCCAACTCGAACACCGGGGAGCTGTTTTTT

V: TRBV27
D: NA
J: TRBJ2-1
size: NA
CDR3: CASRNQGIGSYNEQFF
DNA: TGTGCCAGCAGGAACCAGGGGATTGGCTCCTACAATGAGCAGTTCTTC

V: TRBV11-1
D: NA
J: TRBJ2-7
size: NA
CDR3: CASSLAWGLAYEQYF
DNA: TGTGCCAGCAGCTTAGCGTGGGGTCTAGCCTACGAGCAGTACTTC

V: TRBV30
D: TRBD1
J: TRBJ1-1
size: NA
CDR3: CAWSWGQGVGTEAFF
DNA: TGTGCCTGGAGTTGGGGGCAGGGGGTAGGCACTGAAGCTTTCTTT

V: TRBV5-1
D: NA
J: TRBJ1-2
size: NA
CDR3: CASSFDGSNYGYTF
DNA: TGCGCCAGCAGCTTCGACGGCTCTAACTATGGCTACACCTTC

V: TRBV29-1
D: NA
J: TRBJ2-5
size: NA
CDR3: CSVGAGGQETQYF
DNA: TGCAGCGTTGGGGCAGGTGGCCAAGAGACCCAGTACTTC

V: TRBV7-8
D: NA
J: TRBJ2-7
size: NA
CDR3: CASTPGGSGGYYEQYF
DNA: TGTGCCAGCACCCCCGGGGGGTCGGGGGGCTACTACGAGCAGTACTTC

V: TRBV7-9
D: NA
J: TRBJ2-7
size: NA
CDR3: CASSLAGGYEQYF
DNA: TGTGCCAGCAGCTTAGCGGGCGGTTACGAGCAGTACTTC

V: TRBV19
D: TRBD2
J: TRBJ2-5
size: NA
CDR3: CASSISGGAEETQYF
DNA: TGTGCCAGTAGTATCAGCGGGGGGGCAGAAGAGACCCAGTACTTC

V: TRBV7-6
D: TRBD2
J: TRBJ2-1
size: NA
CDR3: CASSSRTSGRNNEQFF
DNA: TGTGCCAGCAGCTCCCGGACTAGCGGGAGAAACAATGAGCAGTTCTTC

V: TRBV7-2
D: NA
J: TRBJ1-1
size: NA
CDR3: CASSLAWGAHTEAFF
DNA: TGTGCCAGCAGCTTAGCGTGGGGGGCGCACACTGAAGCTTTCTTT

V: TRBV7-6
D: NA
J: TRBJ1-2
size: NA
CDR3: CASSLDKGDGYTF
DNA: TGTGCCAGCAGCTTAGATAAGGGTGATGGCTACACCTTC

V: TRBV2
D: NA
J: TRBJ2-7
size: NA
CDR3: CASSGSGGGYEQYF
DNA: TGTGCCAGCAGTGGGTCAGGGGGAGGGTACGAGCAGTACTTC

V: TRBV2
D: TRBD1
J: TRBJ2-6
size: NA
CDR3: CASRNQGAAGANVLTF
DNA: TGTGCCAGCAGAAACCAGGGGGCGGCTGGGGCCAACGTCCTGACTTTC

V: TRBV21-1
D: NA
J: TRBJ2-7
size: NA
CDR3: CASSNLAGIFYEQYF
DNA: TGTGCCAGCAGCAACCTAGCGGGGATTTTCTACGAGCAGTACTTC

V: TRBV19
D: NA
J: TRBJ1-4
size: NA
CDR3: CASSTRQMGVLAEKLFF
DNA: TGTGCCAGTAGTACACGACAGATGGGCGTCCTGGCTGAAAAACTGTTTTTT